The rows below give T cell receptor beta chains drawn from one sample of a study of blood T cell repertoires in COVID-19. The method was immunoSEQ multiplex PCR; TCRdb's version includes in-frame clones alone and lacks a portion of them. The sample lists roughly 81,000 clones; about four fifths were seen once. Sequences were obtained from peripheral blood. These receptors all stem from a man of 80 years or more with active or convalescent COVID-19. The CDR3 runs from the conserved cysteine through the conserved F or W. D genes are given only for firm matches. A row's size may be missing; if present it is once, few, many or a size class.

>NA|TRBJ1-2|TRBD1|TRBV6-2/TRBV6-3|14
CASSWGQPVGGYTF
TGTGCCAGCAGTTGGGGACAGCCAGTAGGAGGCTACACCTTC
>once|TRBJ1-1|TRBD1|TRBV5-1|14
CASSSTGENTEAFF
TGCGCCAGCAGCTCGACAGGGGAGAACACTGAAGCTTTCTTT
>NA|TRBJ2-6|NA|TRBV7-8|18
CASSLVGTRYSGANVLTF
TGTGCCAGCAGCTTAGTCGGGACAAGGTACTCTGGGGCCAACGTCCTGACTTTC
>NA|TRBJ2-1|NA|TRBV6-2/TRBV6-3|13
CASSRHRENEQFF
TGTGCCAGCAGCCGCCACAGGGAAAATGAGCAGTTCTTC
>NA|TRBJ2-7|NA|TRBV11-2|15
CASSATETASYEQYF
TGTGCCAGCAGCGCAACCGAGACAGCCTCCTACGAGCAGTACTTC
>NA|TRBJ1-3|NA|TRBV6-5|13
CASSGRTGNTIYF
TGTGCCAGCAGCGGGAGGACTGGAAACACCATATATTTT
>NA|TRBJ2-5|TRBD2|TRBV24-1|17
CATSDLPLNGLAETQYF
TGTGCCACCAGTGATTTGCCCCTTAACGGACTAGCGGAGACCCAGTACTTC
>NA|TRBJ2-2|TRBD1|TRBV24-1|15
CATRPGQGSTGELFF
TGTGCCACCAGGCCGGGACAGGGGTCCACCGGGGAGCTGTTTTTT
>NA|TRBJ1-1|NA|TRBV7-2|13
CASSFPTAGVAFF
TGTGCCAGCAGCTTCCCGACGGCAGGGGTAGCTTTCTTT
>NA|TRBJ1-2|TRBD1|TRBV28|15
CASSFHRDRDYGYTF
TGTGCCAGCAGTTTTCATCGGGACAGGGACTATGGCTACACCTTC
>NA|TRBJ2-6|NA|TRBV18|14
CASSPSAGANVLTF
TGTGCCAGCTCACCCTCCGCGGGGGCCAACGTCCTGACTTTC
>NA|TRBJ1-2|NA|TRBV24-1|14
CATSDRMDSNGYTF
TGTGCCACCAGTGACCGCATGGACAGCAATGGCTACACCTTC
>NA|TRBJ2-3|TRBD1|TRBV2|14
CARGGQGSPDTQYF
TGTGCCAGAGGGGGACAGGGTAGCCCCGATACGCAGTATTTT
>few|TRBJ2-2|NA|TRBV18|16
CASSPPTGLNTGELFF
TGTGCCAGCTCACCACCGACGGGTTTGAACACCGGGGAGCTGTTTTTT
>NA|TRBJ1-1|TRBD1|TRBV28|18
CASSPTTGGFLLSTEAFF
TGTGCCAGCAGTCCCACGACAGGGGGCTTTCTTTTGAGCACTGAAGCTTTCTTT
>NA|TRBJ2-1|TRBD1|TRBV2|15
CASRPGQGFYNEQFF
TGTGCCAGCAGACCCGGACAGGGGTTCTACAATGAGCAGTTCTTC
>once|TRBJ2-2|NA|TRBV5-4|15
CASSLGLANTGELFF
TGTGCCAGCAGCTTGGGGCTAGCGAACACCGGGGAGCTGTTTTTT
>NA|TRBJ2-3|TRBD2|TRBV14|20
CASSQGTLAGVLWSTDTQYF
TGTGCCAGCAGCCAAGGGACGCTAGCGGGCGTCCTGTGGAGCACAGATACGCAGTATTTT
>NA|TRBJ1-1|TRBD1|TRBV27|14
CASSWDRENTEAFF
TGTGCCAGCAGTTGGGACAGGGAGAACACTGAAGCTTTCTTT
>NA|TRBJ2-3|NA|TRBV18|15
CASSPSGPRTDTQYF
TGTGCCAGCTCACCAAGCGGGCCTAGGACAGATACGCAGTATTTT
>NA|TRBJ2-7|TRBD1|TRBV3-1/TRBV3-2|15
CASSQDRDRGYEQYF
TGTGCCAGCAGCCAAGATAGGGACAGGGGATACGAGCAGTACTTC
>once|TRBJ2-5|TRBD2|TRBV5-1|13
CASAGGPVETQYF
TGCGCCAGTGCGGGGGGGCCTGTGGAGACCCAGTACTTC
>NA|TRBJ2-1|TRBD2|TRBV2|16
CASSGPTGGGYNEQFF
TGTGCCAGCAGTGGTCCGACGGGAGGGGGGTACAATGAGCAGTTCTTC
>NA|TRBJ2-7|TRBD2|TRBV28|15
CASSPSWTSGTQQYF
TGTGCCAGCAGTCCTTCCTGGACTAGCGGGACTCAGCAGTACTTC
>once|TRBJ2-7|TRBD2|TRBV28|14
CASSRLAGEYEQYF
TGTGCCAGCAGTCGACTAGCGGGAGAATACGAGCAGTACTTC
>NA|TRBJ2-1|TRBD2|TRBV7-9|16
CASRQSSGGPSNEQFF
TGTGCCAGCAGACAGAGTAGCGGGGGACCATCCAATGAGCAGTTCTTC
>NA|TRBJ1-1|NA|TRBV7-8|12
CASSLVASEAFF
TGTGCCAGCAGCTTAGTAGCCAGTGAAGCTTTCTTT
>few|TRBJ1-1|TRBD1|TRBV12-5|13
CARGQGWGTEAFF
TGTGCTAGGGGACAGGGTTGGGGAACTGAAGCTTTCTTT
>few|TRBJ2-1|TRBD2|TRBV28|15
CASSLWAPGGNEQFF
TGTGCCAGCAGTTTATGGGCTCCCGGGGGGAATGAGCAGTTCTTC
>NA|TRBJ2-1|TRBD1|TRBV7-7|15
CASSPDRGYSNEQFF
TGTGCCAGCAGCCCGGACAGGGGGTACTCCAATGAGCAGTTCTTC
>NA|TRBJ2-7|TRBD2|TRBV7-2|15
CASSRRTSGSGEQYF
TGTGCCAGCAGCCGGCGGACTAGCGGGTCGGGGGAGCAGTACTTC
>once|TRBJ1-3|NA|TRBV18|16
CASSPDGRFTGNTIYF
TGTGCCAGCTCACCAGATGGCAGGTTTACTGGAAACACCATATATTTT
>NA|TRBJ2-6|NA|TRBV9|17
CASSVEQGRSGANVLTF
TGTGCCAGCAGCGTAGAACAGGGACGCTCTGGGGCCAACGTCCTGACTTTC
>NA|TRBJ2-1|TRBD2|TRBV9|17
CASSVDGSGSPYNEQFF
TGTGCCAGCAGCGTAGATGGTAGCGGGAGTCCCTACAATGAGCAGTTCTTC
>NA|TRBJ1-2|TRBD1|TRBV4-2|16
CASSQDGQVHLYGYTF
TGTGCCAGCAGCCAAGATGGACAGGTCCACCTCTATGGCTACACCTTC
>NA|TRBJ2-1|TRBD2|TRBV18|16
CASSLLQAGGPGEQFF
TGTGCCAGCTCACTCCTACAAGCGGGGGGGCCGGGTGAGCAGTTCTTC
>NA|TRBJ1-1|TRBD1|TRBV29-1|13
CSARQGSNTEAFF
TGCAGCGCCAGACAGGGTTCGAACACTGAAGCTTTCTTT
>NA|TRBJ2-1|TRBD2|TRBV11-2|13
CASSSGLVNEQFF
TGTGCCAGCAGCTCGGGACTAGTCAATGAGCAGTTCTTC
>NA|TRBJ2-5|TRBD1|TRBV5-3|16
CARSLAGTGAGKTQYF
TGTGCCAGAAGCTTGGCCGGGACAGGGGCTGGAAAGACCCAGTACTTC
>NA|TRBJ1-5|NA|TRBV5-1|15
CASSLSGLGNQPQHF
TGCGCCAGCAGCTTGTCAGGGCTAGGCAATCAGCCCCAGCATTTT
>NA|TRBJ2-3|NA|TRBV7-8|16
CASSLAPRGGPDTQYF
TGTGCCAGCAGCTTAGCGCCGCGCGGGGGCCCGGATACGCAGTATTTT
>few|TRBJ1-5|NA|TRBV6-5|14
CASSYGGINQPQHF
TGTGCCAGCAGTTACGGGGGGATCAATCAGCCCCAGCATTTT
>NA|TRBJ2-5|TRBD2|TRBV2|13
CASSSGGGETQYF
TGTGCCAGCAGTAGCGGGGGGGGAGAGACCCAGTACTTC
>NA|TRBJ1-5|NA|TRBV6-2/TRBV6-3|15
CASSTPTALNQPQHF
TGTGCCAGCAGTACCCCGACAGCGCTAAATCAGCCCCAGCATTTT
>NA|TRBJ2-2|NA|TRBV19|14
CASSIQGETGELFF
TGTGCCAGTAGTATACAGGGTGAGACCGGGGAGCTGTTTTTT
>few|TRBJ1-3|TRBD1|TRBV10-2|16
CASRDPGQGAGNTIYF
TGCGCCAGCAGAGATCCGGGACAGGGGGCTGGAAACACCATATATTTT
>NA|TRBJ2-1|TRBD2|TRBV6-2/TRBV6-3|14
CASSPLLAGVMQFF
TGTGCCAGCAGTCCCCTCCTAGCGGGAGTGATGCAGTTCTTC
>NA|TRBJ2-7|TRBD2|TRBV30|14
CAWSAGLAAYEQYF
TGTGCCTGGAGTGCGGGACTAGCAGCCTACGAGCAGTACTTC
>NA|TRBJ2-1|TRBD2|TRBV19|15
CASSTQGLAPNEQFF
TGTGCCAGTAGTACGCAGGGACTAGCACCCAATGAGCAGTTCTTC
>NA|TRBJ2-3|TRBD2|TRBV5-5|16
CASSLVSGASTDTQYF
TGTGCCAGCAGCTTGGTTAGCGGGGCTAGCACAGATACGCAGTATTTT
>once|TRBJ1-2|NA|TRBV3-1/TRBV3-2|15
CASSHRRGNNYGYTF
TGTGCCAGCAGCCACCGACGAGGGAATAACTATGGCTACACCTTC
>few|TRBJ2-7|NA|TRBV6-6|14
CASSYSPGNYEQYF
TGTGCCAGCAGTTACTCGCCGGGGAACTACGAGCAGTACTTC
>NA|TRBJ2-7|TRBD2|TRBV30|12
CAWGGGTYEQYF
TGTGCCTGGGGCGGGGGAACCTACGAGCAGTACTTC
>NA|TRBJ2-1|NA|TRBV7-3|13
CASSLTSYNEQFF
TGTGCCAGCAGCTTGACTAGCTACAATGAGCAGTTCTTC